This T cell receptor beta chain is from a study of T-cell memory formation after mild COVID-19 (dated by TCRdb to about 2021). About the investigation overall: Most TCR sequence clusters were specific to one of the two donors. In a couple of donors, T-cell clones that expanded and contracted after mild COVID-19 were tracked by sequencing TCRalpha and TCRbeta repertoires over time. The cohort comprised two young, previously healthy adult volunteers, one female and one male.

Points the paper makes about the study in general: Some responding clones were detected in pre-infection memory, which suggested that pre-existing cross-reactive memory T cells had joined the SARS-CoV-2 response. The study included only two mild cases, and larger cohorts that include severe cases with pre-infection samples were judged to be necessary. SARS-CoV-2 specificity of the second-wave clones peaking on day 37 was not confirmed. Balanced CD4/CD8 phenotypes were observed for clones contracting from day 15 to 85, whereas a bias towards CD4+ was observed for a second wave of clones expanding from day 15 to 37. Contracting CD4+ clones were found mainly in CM and EM memory subsets, while CD8+ clones were enriched in EMRA.

Instrument used: Illumina NovaSeq 6000. Using 5'RACE with constant-segment primers, TCRalpha and TCRbeta cDNA libraries were constructed, with sample barcodes and unique molecular identifiers added in the process. Trizol reagent was used to extract RNA from every sample. The libraries were amplified in two PCR steps, and the second step added a second sample barcode and Illumina TruSeq adapters. The libraries were sequenced on an Illumina NovaSeq using 2 x 150 bp paired-end reads. The source study handled its data this way. With migec v1.2.7, reads were demultiplexed and then collapsed into UMI-guided consensus sequences. Using mixcr v2.1.11, UMI consensuses were aligned to TRA and TRB V and J templates and then assembled into clonotypes. A clonotype was counted as expanded or contracted only when both edgeR and NoisET called the clonotype significant, with the noise models trained on biological replicates. For edgeR calls, a false discovery rate-adjusted p below 0.01 and a log2 fold-change threshold of 1 were applied. As an exploratory analysis of dynamics, max-normalized trajectories of the 1000 most abundant clonotypes were examined with PCA combined with hierarchical clustering. Each responding clone was given a CD4 or CD8 phenotype based on the CD4+ and CD8+ repertoires, which had been sequenced separately. The public reads were quality trimmed at Q25 with fastp and then assembled into clones with MiXCR by TCRdb, keeping productive beta chains. Every CDR3 protein is listed once, alongside the most common genes and DNA of its rows. Clone size and V and J calls follow TCRdb, not the original study. This sample lists approximately 350,000 distinct CDR3 sequences; approximately 29% were detected once. The top ten hold less than 15% of the sample.

V and J lose 5 bases and 0 bases, and a span of 11 bases separates them. From cysteine to phenylalanine, the CDR3 is 14 amino acids long. The read is trimmed to its CDR3 DNA, 42 bases read in frame from base 1. CDR1 and CDR2, looked up from the germline V gene, are SGHTA and FQGNSA. This clonotype showed up many times. Which antigen it targets is not known. No base quality information exists; no much larger clone differs at one position. Ficoll-Paque density gradient centrifugation was the method used to isolate PBMCs. The sequence links TRBV7-2 to TRBJ2-7; the D gene assignment is ambiguous. The sample taken for sequencing was PBMCs or a T cell subset sorted from them (not recorded which). This TCR was recovered from an adult woman who had mild COVID-19 (a few samples of this study predate the infection). The sample titles of this study are shuffled in the database, so cell type and time point are left out; the donor was told from shared clones. In nucleotide form, the sequence is TGTGCCAGCAGCCTCGACTGGTCCTCCTACGAGCAGTACTTC. This codes for CASSLDWSSYEQYF.